A selection of T cell receptor beta chains follows, all from one sample in a study of blood T cell repertoires in COVID-19. Libraries were prepared by immunoSEQ multiplex PCR; TCRdb keeps only in-frame clonotypes and omits some of them. Of about 210,000 clones in the sample, roughly 91% were seen once. The specimen sequenced was PBMCs or T cells enriched from blood (not recorded which). Receptor source: a man aged 25 to 45 in a cohort exposed to, infected with or recovered from COVID-19 (not recorded which). The CDR3 runs from the conserved cysteine through the conserved F or W.

CASSSPGTDNQPQHF,TRBV27,TRBJ1-5
CASSDEQGGYGYTF,TRBV25-1,TRBJ1-2
CASSLGQSHTGELFF,TRBV11-3,TRBJ2-2
CASSPQGGITGELFF,TRBV7-2,TRBJ2-2
CATGPPLSGGTYNEQFF,TRBV25-1,TRBJ2-1
CASRRGQGANEQYF,TRBV5-1,TRBJ2-7
CANHLRGQAGELFF,TRBV28,TRBJ2-2
CASSPQGTGELFF,TRBV27,TRBJ2-2
CASSLQGIGDTQYF,TRBV5-1,TRBJ2-3
CASSLGARSWNTGELFF,TRBV11-2,TRBJ2-2
CASSLRGLAAVSSYNEQFF,TRBV7-2,TRBJ2-1
CASSIRTSGAIF,TRBV28,TRBJ2-7
CASSLSSGANVLTF,TRBV27,TRBJ2-6
CASSINGAGADTQYF,TRBV19,TRBJ2-3
CASSGTGGGTGELFF,TRBV9,TRBJ2-2
CASSFSMASGRIHEQFF,TRBV7-8,TRBJ2-1
CTSSQDPRDTEAFF,TRBV1,TRBJ1-1
CASSEARGLDTEAFF,TRBV4-1,TRBJ1-1
CASSRHSGNQETQYF,TRBV7-9,TRBJ2-5
CASSLEVGRTGELFF,TRBV27,TRBJ2-2
CASSYGQGDEQYF,TRBV6-5,TRBJ2-7
CASSPRWTGVSPLHF,TRBV6-5,TRBJ1-6
CASSPQKKGELYSNQPQHF,TRBV18,TRBJ1-5
CASSRGFGDQPQHF,TRBV27,TRBJ1-5
CASSFVPRTEQYF,TRBV28,TRBJ2-7
CASSFGLAGGYEQYF,TRBV11-1,TRBJ2-7
CASSPMRVVYNEQFF,TRBV9,TRBJ2-1
CSAHQGARVSEAFF,TRBV29-1,TRBJ1-1
CASSREVGADYNEQFF,TRBV4-1,TRBJ2-1
CASSWITGLSEQYF,TRBV5-1,TRBJ2-7
CATSDSFGTGDQPQHF,TRBV24-1,TRBJ1-5
CASSSLKRRGVEQYF,TRBV27,TRBJ2-7
CASSLQWNTEAFF,TRBV12-3/TRBV12-4,TRBJ1-1
CASSDRTTGKDGYTF,TRBV6-1,TRBJ1-2
CASSWGGQGGSNQPQHF,TRBV28,TRBJ1-5
CSVKEGSRWAPQHF,TRBV29-1,TRBJ1-5
CSVSLPGEQYF,TRBV20-1,TRBJ2-7
CASSFQGSNSPLHF,TRBV5-1,TRBJ1-6
CASSLRQGGATEAFF,TRBV7-8,TRBJ1-1
CASSLRLAGLTDTQYF,TRBV4-1,TRBJ2-3
CASRQINRALKQWEAFF,TRBV7-9,TRBJ1-1
CASSPLDRADEKLFF,TRBV4-1,TRBJ1-4
CASSSQDLGLADEQYF,TRBV7-9,TRBJ2-7
CATSRDRQGYGYTF,TRBV15,TRBJ1-2
CASTRGQDPLKNIQYF,TRBV5-8,TRBJ2-4
CASSDRVVSTDTQYF,TRBV2,TRBJ2-3
CASSPERGGNTEAFF,TRBV4-1,TRBJ1-1
CSVTAYRGQDGYTF,TRBV29-1,TRBJ1-2
CATSRDFLGPGGPEAFF,TRBV15,TRBJ1-1
CASSAGESYGYTF,TRBV2,TRBJ1-2
CASPPSQGMNTEAFF,TRBV28,TRBJ1-1
CATARYTANEKLFF,TRBV27,TRBJ1-4
CASRHNRGSYGYTF,TRBV7-8,TRBJ1-2
CASSFSVHQPQHF,TRBV28,TRBJ1-5